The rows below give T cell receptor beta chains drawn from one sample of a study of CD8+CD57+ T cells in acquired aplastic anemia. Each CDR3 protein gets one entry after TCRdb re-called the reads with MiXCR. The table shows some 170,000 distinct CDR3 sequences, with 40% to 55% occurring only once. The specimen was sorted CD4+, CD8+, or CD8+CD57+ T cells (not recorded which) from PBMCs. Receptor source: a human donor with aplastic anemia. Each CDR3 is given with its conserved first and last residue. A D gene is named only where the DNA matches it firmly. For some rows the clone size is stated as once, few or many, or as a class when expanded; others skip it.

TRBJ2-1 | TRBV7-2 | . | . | CASSLILMSEQFF | TGTGCCAGCAGCTTGATCCTGATGAGTGAGCAGTTCTTC
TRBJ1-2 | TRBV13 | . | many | CASVGNYGYTF | TGTGCCAGCGTTGGTAACTATGGCTACACCTTC
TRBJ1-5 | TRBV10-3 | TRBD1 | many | CAISESLTGGQPQHF | TGTGCCATCAGCGAGTCGTTGACAGGGGGTCAGCCCCAGCATTTT
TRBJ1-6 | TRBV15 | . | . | CATSSPSWGPLHF | TGTGCCACCAGCAGCCCCTCTTGGGGCCCCCTCCACTTT
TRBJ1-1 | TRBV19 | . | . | CASSIKFEGTEAFF | TGTGCCAGTAGTATTAAATTTGAAGGGACTGAAGCTTTCTTT
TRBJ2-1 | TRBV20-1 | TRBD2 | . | CSVSGGTDNEQFF | TGCAGCGTTAGCGGGGGGACCGACAATGAGCAGTTCTTC
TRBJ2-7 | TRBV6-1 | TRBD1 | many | CASSTDRGLYEQYF | TGTGCCAGCAGTACGGACAGGGGGCTCTACGAGCAGTACTTC
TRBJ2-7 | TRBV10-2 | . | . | CASSQQESSYEQYF | TGCGCCAGCAGCCAACAGGAGAGCTCCTACGAGCAGTACTTC
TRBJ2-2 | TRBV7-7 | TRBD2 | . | CASSHALAAGELFF | TGTGCTAGCAGCCACGCTCTAGCGGCCGGGGAGCTGTTTTTT
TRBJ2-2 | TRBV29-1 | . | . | CSVAQGGGRTGELFF | TGCAGCGTAGCCCAGGGCGGAGGACGGACCGGGGAGCTGTTTTTT
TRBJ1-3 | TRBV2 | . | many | CASIRYTGPLSGNTIYF | TGTGCCAGCATCCGCTACACAGGGCCCCTCTCTGGAAACACCATATATTTT
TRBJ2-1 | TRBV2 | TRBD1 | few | CATSDTGQARNEQFF | TGTGCCACCAGTGATACGGGACAGGCTAGGAATGAGCAGTTCTTC
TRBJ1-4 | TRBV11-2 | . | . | CASSLAWQGEKLFF | TGTGCCAGCAGCTTAGCCTGGCAAGGGGAAAAACTGTTTTTT
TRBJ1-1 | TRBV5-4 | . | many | CASSSELNTEAFF | TGTGCCAGCAGCTCCGAACTAAACACTGAAGCTTTCTTT
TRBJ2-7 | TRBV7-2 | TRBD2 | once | CASSQGLAEYEQYF | TGTGCCAGCAGCCAAGGACTAGCGGAATACGAGCAGTACTTC
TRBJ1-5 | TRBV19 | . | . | CATLSRGSNQPQHF | TGTGCCACCCTAAGCCGGGGTAGCAATCAGCCCCAGCATTTT
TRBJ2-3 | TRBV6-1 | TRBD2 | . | CASSPLAGGTDTQYF | TGTGCCAGCAGTCCACTAGCGGGGGGCACAGATACGCAGTATTTT
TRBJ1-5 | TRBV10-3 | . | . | CAISGLSHTQPQHF | TGTGCCATCAGTGGATTGAGCCATACCCAGCCCCAGCATTTT
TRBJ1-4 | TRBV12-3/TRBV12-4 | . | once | CASRLGPTTNEKLFF | TGTGCCAGCAGACTGGGACCGACAACTAATGAAAAACTGTTTTTT
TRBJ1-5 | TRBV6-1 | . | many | CASSPEGRVDQPQHF | TGTGCCAGCAGTCCCGAGGGCAGAGTGGATCAGCCCCAGCATTTT